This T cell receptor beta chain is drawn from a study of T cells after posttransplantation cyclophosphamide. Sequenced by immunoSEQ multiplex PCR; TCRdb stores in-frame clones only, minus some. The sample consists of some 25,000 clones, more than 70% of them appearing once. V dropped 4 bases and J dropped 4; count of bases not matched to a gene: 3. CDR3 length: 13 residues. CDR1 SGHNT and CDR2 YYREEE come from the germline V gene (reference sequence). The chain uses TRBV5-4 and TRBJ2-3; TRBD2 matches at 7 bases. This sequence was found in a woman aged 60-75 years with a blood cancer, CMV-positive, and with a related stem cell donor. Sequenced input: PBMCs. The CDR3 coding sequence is TGTGCCAGCAGCAGCCGGGGGGCAGATACGCAGTATTTT. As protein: CASSSRGADTQYF.